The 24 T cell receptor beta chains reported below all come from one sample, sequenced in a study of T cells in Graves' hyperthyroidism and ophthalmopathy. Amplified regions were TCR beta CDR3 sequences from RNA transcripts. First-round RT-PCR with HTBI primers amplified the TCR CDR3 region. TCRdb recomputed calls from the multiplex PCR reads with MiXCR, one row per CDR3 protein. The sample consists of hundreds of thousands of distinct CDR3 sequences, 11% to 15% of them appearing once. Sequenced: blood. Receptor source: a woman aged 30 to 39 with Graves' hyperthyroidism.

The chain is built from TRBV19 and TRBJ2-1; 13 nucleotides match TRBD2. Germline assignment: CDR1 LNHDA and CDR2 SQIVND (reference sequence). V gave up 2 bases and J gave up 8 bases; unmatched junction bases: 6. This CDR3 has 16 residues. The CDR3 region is CASSIRGLAGRDEQFF. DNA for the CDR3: TGTGCCAGTAGTATACGGGGACTAGCGGGAAGGGATGAGCAGTTCTTC.

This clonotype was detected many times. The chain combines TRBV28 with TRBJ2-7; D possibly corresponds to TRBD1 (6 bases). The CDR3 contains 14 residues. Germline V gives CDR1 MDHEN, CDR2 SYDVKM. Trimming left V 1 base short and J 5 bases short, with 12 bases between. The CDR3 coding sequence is TGTGCCAGCAGTTTATCCAGGGGACGAAACGAGCAGTACTTC. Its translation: CASSLSRGRNEQYF.

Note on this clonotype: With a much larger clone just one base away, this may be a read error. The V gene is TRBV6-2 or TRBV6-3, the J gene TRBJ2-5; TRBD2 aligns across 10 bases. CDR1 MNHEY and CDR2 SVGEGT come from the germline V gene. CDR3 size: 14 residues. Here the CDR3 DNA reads TGTGCCAGCAGTTCTAGCGGGAGACTGGAGACCCAGTCCTTC. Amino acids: CASSSSGRLETQSF.

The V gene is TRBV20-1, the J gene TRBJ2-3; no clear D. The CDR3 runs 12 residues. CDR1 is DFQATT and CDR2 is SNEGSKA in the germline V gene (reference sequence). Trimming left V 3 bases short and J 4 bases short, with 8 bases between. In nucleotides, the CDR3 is TGCAGTGCTAGTTCCACGGCAGATACGCAGTATTTT. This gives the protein CSASSTADTQYF.

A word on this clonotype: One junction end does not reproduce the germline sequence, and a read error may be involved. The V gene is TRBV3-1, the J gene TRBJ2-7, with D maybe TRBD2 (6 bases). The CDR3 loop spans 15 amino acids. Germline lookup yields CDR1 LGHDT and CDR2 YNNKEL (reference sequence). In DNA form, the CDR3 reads TGTGTCAGCAGCCAGTCACTAGCTTCCCCCTACGAGCAGTACTTC. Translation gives CVSSQSLASPYEQYF.

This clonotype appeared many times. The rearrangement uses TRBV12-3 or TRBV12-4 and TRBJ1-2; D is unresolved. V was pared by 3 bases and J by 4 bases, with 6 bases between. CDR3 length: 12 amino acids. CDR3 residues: CASSFTTYGYTF. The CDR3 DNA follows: TGTGCCAGCAGTTTTACAACCTATGGCTACACCTTC.

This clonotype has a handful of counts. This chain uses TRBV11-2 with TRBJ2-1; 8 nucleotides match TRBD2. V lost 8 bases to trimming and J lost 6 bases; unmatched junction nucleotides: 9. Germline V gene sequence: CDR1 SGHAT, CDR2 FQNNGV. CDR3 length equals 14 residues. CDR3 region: CASSPSAGVNEQFF. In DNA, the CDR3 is TGTGCCAGCTCACCTTCAGCGGGGGTCAATGAGCAGTTCTTC. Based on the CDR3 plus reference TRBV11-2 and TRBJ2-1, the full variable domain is EAGVAQSPRYKIIEKRQSVAFWCNPISGHATLYWYQQILGQGPKLLIQFQNNGVVDDSQLPKDRFSAERLKGVDSTLKIQPAKLEDSAVYLCASSPSAGVNEQFFGPGTRLTVL.

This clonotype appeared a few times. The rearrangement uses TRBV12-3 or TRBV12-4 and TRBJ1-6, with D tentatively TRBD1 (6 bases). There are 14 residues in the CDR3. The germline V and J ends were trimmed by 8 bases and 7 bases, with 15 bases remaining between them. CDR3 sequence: CASGTQGANSPLHF. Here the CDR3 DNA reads TGTGCCAGCGGGACACAGGGCGCGAATTCACCCCTCCACTTT.

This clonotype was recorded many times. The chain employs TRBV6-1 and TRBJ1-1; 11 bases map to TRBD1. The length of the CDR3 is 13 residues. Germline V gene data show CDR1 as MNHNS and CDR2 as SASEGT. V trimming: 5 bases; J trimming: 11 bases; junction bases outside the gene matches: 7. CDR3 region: CASSFQDRGQAFF. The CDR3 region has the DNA TGTGCCAGCAGTTTCCAGGACAGGGGGCAGGCTTTCTTT.

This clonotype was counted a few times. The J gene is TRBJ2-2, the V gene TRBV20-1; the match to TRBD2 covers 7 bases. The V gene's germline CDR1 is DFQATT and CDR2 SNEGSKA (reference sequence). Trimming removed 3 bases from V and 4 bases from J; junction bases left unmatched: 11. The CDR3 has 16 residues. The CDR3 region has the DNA TGCAGTGCTAGGGCGTTTCGGGCTAGCGGCACCGGGGAGCTGTTTTTT. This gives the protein CSARAFRASGTGELFF.

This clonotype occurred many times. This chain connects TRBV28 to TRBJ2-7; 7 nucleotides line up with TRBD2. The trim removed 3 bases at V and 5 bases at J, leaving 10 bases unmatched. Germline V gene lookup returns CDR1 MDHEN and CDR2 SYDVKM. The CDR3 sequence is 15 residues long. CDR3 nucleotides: TGTGCCAGCAGTTTTCTGCGGGGGTTCCCCCACGAGCAGTACTTC. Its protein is CASSFLRGFPHEQYF. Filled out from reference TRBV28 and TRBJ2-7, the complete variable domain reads DVKVTQSSRYLVKRTGEKVFLECVQDMDHENMFWYRQDPGLGLRLIYFSYDVKMKEKGDIPEGYSVSREKKERFSLILESASTNQTSMYLCASSFLRGFPHEQYFGPGTRLTVT.

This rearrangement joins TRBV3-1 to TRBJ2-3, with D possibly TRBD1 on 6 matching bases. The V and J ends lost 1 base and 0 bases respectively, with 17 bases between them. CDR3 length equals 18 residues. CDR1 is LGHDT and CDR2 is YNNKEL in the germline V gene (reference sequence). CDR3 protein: CASSQGELWGPSTDTQYF. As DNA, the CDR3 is TGTGCCAGCAGCCAAGGGGAGCTGTGGGGGCCCAGCACAGATACGCAGTATTTT.

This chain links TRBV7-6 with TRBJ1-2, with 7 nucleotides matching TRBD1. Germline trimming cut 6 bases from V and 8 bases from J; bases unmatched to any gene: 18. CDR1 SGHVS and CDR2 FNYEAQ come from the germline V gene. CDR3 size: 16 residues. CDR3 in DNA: TGTGCCAGCAGACCTCTTTCCACAGGGGCATCAGGGGGCTACACCTTC. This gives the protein CASRPLSTGASGGYTF.

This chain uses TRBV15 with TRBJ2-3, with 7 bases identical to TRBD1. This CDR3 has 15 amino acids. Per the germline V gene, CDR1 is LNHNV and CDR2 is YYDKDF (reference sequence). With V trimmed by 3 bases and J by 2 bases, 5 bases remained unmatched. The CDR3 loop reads CATSRGQGDTDTQYF. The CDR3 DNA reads TGTGCCACCAGCAGGGGTCAGGGGGACACAGATACGCAGTATTTT.

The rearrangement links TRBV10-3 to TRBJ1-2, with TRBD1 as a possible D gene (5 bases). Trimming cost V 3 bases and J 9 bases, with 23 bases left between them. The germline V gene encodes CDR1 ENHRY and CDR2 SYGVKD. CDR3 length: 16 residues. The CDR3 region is CAISDRAGLGNYSYTF. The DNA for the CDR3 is TGTGCCATCAGTGACAGGGCAGGCCTCGGAAATTATAGCTACACCTTC.

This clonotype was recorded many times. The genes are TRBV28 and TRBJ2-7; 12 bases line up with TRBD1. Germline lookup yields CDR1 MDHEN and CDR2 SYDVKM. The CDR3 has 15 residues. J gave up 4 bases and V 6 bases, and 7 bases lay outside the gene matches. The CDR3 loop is CASRPPGQGAYEQYF. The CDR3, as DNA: TGTGCCAGCAGGCCACCGGGACAGGGGGCTTACGAGCAGTACTTC.

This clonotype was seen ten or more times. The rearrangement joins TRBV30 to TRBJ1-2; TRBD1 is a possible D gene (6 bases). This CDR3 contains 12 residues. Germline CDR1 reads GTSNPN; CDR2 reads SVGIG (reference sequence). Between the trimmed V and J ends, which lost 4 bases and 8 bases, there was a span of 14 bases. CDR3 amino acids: CAWTINTGGYTF. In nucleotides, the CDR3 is TGTGCCTGGACCATAAACACAGGGGGCTACACCTTC.

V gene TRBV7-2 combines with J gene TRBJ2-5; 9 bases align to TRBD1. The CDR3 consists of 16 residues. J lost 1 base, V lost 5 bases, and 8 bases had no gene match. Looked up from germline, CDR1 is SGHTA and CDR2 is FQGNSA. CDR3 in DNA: TGTGCCAGCAGCCAAATTACAGGGGGCCGCCAAGAGACCCAGTACTTC. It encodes CASSQITGGRQETQYF.

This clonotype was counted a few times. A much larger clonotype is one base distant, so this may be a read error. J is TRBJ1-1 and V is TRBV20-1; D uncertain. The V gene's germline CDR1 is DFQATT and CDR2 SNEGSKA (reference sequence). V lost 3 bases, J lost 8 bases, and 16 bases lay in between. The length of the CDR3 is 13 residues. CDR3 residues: CSASLPVWAEAFF. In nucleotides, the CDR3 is TGCAGTGCTAGCCTCCCAGTGTGGGCCGAAGCTTTCTTT.

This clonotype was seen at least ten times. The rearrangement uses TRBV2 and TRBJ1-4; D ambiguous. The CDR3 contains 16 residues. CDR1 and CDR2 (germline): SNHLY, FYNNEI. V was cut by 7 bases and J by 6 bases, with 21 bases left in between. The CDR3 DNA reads TGTGCCAGCACCGCCGGGCCCAATCGTCCATATGAAAAACTGTTTTTT. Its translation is CASTAGPNRPYEKLFF. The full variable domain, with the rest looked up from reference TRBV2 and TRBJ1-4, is EPEVTQTPSHQVTQMGQEVILRCVPISNHLYFYWYRQILGQKVEFLVSFYNNEISEKSEIFDDQFSVERPDGSNFTLKIRSTKLEDSAMYFCASTAGPNRPYEKLFFGSGTQLSVL.

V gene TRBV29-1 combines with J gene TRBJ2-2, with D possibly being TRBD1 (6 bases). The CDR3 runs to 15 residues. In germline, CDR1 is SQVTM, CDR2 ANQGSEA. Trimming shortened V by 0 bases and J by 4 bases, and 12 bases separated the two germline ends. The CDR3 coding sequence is TGCAGCGTTGAAGAGTCAGGGGTCCCCACCGGGGAGCTGTTTTTT. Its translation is CSVEESGVPTGELFF.

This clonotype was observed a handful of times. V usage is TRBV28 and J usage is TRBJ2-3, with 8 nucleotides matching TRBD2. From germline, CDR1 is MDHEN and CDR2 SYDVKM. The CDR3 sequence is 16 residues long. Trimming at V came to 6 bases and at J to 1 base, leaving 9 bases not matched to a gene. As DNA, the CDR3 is TGTGCCAGCAGCACTATATTGACTAGCGGCACAGATACGCAGTATTTT. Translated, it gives CASSTILTSGTDTQYF.

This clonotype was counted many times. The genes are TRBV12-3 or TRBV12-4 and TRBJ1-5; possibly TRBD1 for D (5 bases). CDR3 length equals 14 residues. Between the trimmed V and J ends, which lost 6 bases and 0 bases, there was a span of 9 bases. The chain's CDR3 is CASSRGNSNQPQHF. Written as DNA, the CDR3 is TGTGCCAGCAGCCGGGGGAATAGCAATCAGCCCCAGCATTTT.

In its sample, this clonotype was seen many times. The CDR3 DNA reads TGTGCCAGCAATAGGGGCCCTGCTAACTATGGCTACACCTTC. Translation gives CASNRGPANYGYTF. The J gene is TRBJ1-2, the V gene TRBV6-1; possible D gene TRBD1, 5 bases. Germline V gene lookup returns CDR1 MNHNS and CDR2 SASEGT. This CDR3 has 14 amino acids. The germline V and J ends were trimmed by 7 bases and 0 bases, with 12 bases remaining between them.